This TCR beta chain is drawn from a study of CD8+CD57+ T cells in acquired aplastic anemia. CDR1 and CDR2 (germline): SQVTM, ANQGSEA. CDR3 length: 14 residues. Trimming shortened V by 4 bases and J by 11 bases, and 18 bases separated the two germline ends. The template for TCR beta VDJ and CDR3 sequence profiling was genomic DNA. TCRdb ran MiXCR on the reads and lists one entry per CDR3 protein. Here the sample spans under 250,000 distinct CDR3 sequences, 34% being singletons. The TCR was taken from a human donor in good health, serving as a control. The J gene is TRBJ1-6, the V gene TRBV29-1, with a tentative D call TRBD1 (6 bases). The sequenced material came from sorted CD4+, CD8+, or CD8+CD57+ T cells (not recorded which) from PBMCs. The CDR3 is CSVGSGDPTPPLHF. The DNA of the CDR3 is TGCAGCGTTGGCTCAGGGGACCCTACTCCACCCCTCCACTTT.